This T cell receptor (beta chain) stems from a study of control samples from healthy donors and cancer patients. The V end lost 4 bases, the J end lost 9 bases, and 13 bases lay between the germline ends. Germline lookup yields CDR1 MNHEY and CDR2 SMNVEV (reference sequence). This CDR3 contains 14 residues. Sequenced by immunoSEQ multiplex PCR; TCRdb stores in-frame clones only, minus some. The sample records roughly 200,000 clones, about 93% being singletons. The V gene is TRBV27, the J gene TRBJ1-6; the D is unclear. The sequence derives from a man aged 18 to 35 in good health. What was sequenced was blood. Here the CDR3 DNA reads TGTGCCAGCAGTTCCCCCTGGTTGAGTTCACCCCTCCACTTT. Residues: CASSSPWLSSPLHF.